The rows below give T cell receptor beta chains drawn from one sample of a study of vaccination effects on CD4 cells after COVID-19. Repertoires were generated with immunoSEQ multiplex PCR, while TCRdb's copy carries only in-frame clones and drops some. The sample consists of 30,000 to 45,000 clones, 70% of them appearing once. The antigens these receptors bind are not known. The sample here was CD4+ T cells from PBMCs cultured with SARS-CoV-2 spike peptides, taken before COVID-19 vaccination. Source of these receptors: a human donor who received a COVID-19 vaccine. The CDR3 runs from the conserved cysteine through the conserved F or W. D genes are given only for firm matches. A clone size is listed for some rows: how often the clone was seen (once, few, many), or a class if it is expanded.

j_call d_call v_call clone_size cdr3_length cdr3_aa cdr3_nt
TRBJ1-5 NA TRBV4-1 NA 15 CASSRLAVSNQPQHF TGCGCCAGCAGCCGCTTGGCTGTGAGCAATCAGCCCCAGCATTTT
TRBJ2-1 TRBD2 TRBV5-4 NA 15 CASSLDGRSYNEQFF TGTGCCAGCAGCTTGGACGGGAGGTCCTACAATGAGCAGTTCTTC
TRBJ1-6 TRBD1 TRBV9 NA 16 CASSVAVGTGDSPLHF TGTGCCAGCAGCGTGGCGGTTGGGACAGGGGATTCACCCCTCCACTTT
TRBJ2-5 TRBD1 TRBV27 NA 20 CASSLTPSWGQARYQETQYF TGTGCCAGCAGTTTAACCCCATCCTGGGGACAGGCCCGGTACCAAGAGACCCAGTACTTC
TRBJ1-2 NA TRBV11-2 NA 14 CASSLTETNYGYTF TGTGCCAGCAGCTTGACCGAGACCAACTATGGCTACACCTTC
TRBJ1-2 NA TRBV7-2 NA 13 CASSLDPARGYTF TGTGCCAGCAGCTTAGATCCGGCTAGGGGCTACACCTTC
TRBJ1-2 NA TRBV28 NA 14 CASSAFSGPYGYTF TGTGCCAGCAGTGCCTTTTCAGGACCTTATGGCTACACCTTC
TRBJ1-1 TRBD1 TRBV7-9 few 15 CASSSRGQGNTEAFF TGTGCCAGCAGCTCCCGAGGACAGGGGAACACTGAAGCTTTCTTT
TRBJ2-1 NA TRBV4-1 NA 15 CASSQEGTVEGRQFF TGCGCCAGCAGCCAAGAAGGGACGGTAGAAGGGCGGCAGTTCTTC
TRBJ2-7 NA TRBV11-2 NA 13 CASSLDRTYEQYF TGTGCCAGCAGCCTCGACAGGACCTACGAGCAGTACTTC
TRBJ2-2 NA TRBV15 NA 17 CATSRDGVGRGTGELFF TGTGCCACCAGCAGAGATGGTGTAGGGAGAGGCACCGGGGAGCTGTTTTTT
TRBJ2-5 NA TRBV5-6 once 16 CASILFGDLQKETQYF TGTGCCAGCATACTGTTTGGGGACTTGCAGAAAGAGACCCAGTACTTC
TRBJ1-1 NA TRBV6-2/TRBV6-3 few 17 CASSYGQRYRVGAEAFF TGTGCCAGCAGTTATGGACAACGATACAGGGTAGGCGCTGAAGCTTTCTTT
TRBJ2-1 TRBD1 TRBV28 NA 15 CASSLLSQGQVREFF TGTGCCAGCAGTCTACTTTCCCAGGGACAGGTTAGGGAGTTCTTC
TRBJ2-2 TRBD2 TRBV7-9 NA 16 CASSLGLAGEGGELFF TGTGCCAGCAGCTTAGGGCTAGCGGGAGAAGGCGGGGAGCTGTTTTTT
TRBJ1-1 NA TRBV28 few 15 CASSFNSGRSTEAFF TGTGCCAGCAGTTTTAATAGTGGCCGTAGCACTGAAGCTTTCTTT
TRBJ1-4 TRBD1 TRBV30 NA 13 CACSTGEFEKLFF TGTGCCTGTTCGACAGGGGAATTCGAAAAACTGTTTTTT
TRBJ1-2 NA TRBV6-1 NA 13 CASSEDTGTGYTF TGTGCCAGCAGTGAGGACACAGGGACCGGCTACACCTTC
TRBJ2-5 TRBD2 TRBV5-1 few 14 CASSLTSGGETQYF TGCGCCAGCAGCTTGACTAGCGGGGGTGAGACCCAGTACTTC
TRBJ2-7 TRBD2 TRBV7-7 few 19 CASSLLSRRTSGNTYEQYF TGTGCTAGCAGCTTATTGTCTCGCAGGACTAGCGGGAATACCTACGAGCAGTACTTC
TRBJ2-5 NA TRBV3-1/TRBV3-2 NA 16 CASSQEQNLYGETQYF TGTGCCAGCAGCCAAGAACAGAACCTTTACGGGGAGACCCAGTACTTC
TRBJ1-4 NA TRBV10-1 NA 11 CASSYYEKLFF TGCGCCAGCAGTTACTACGAAAAACTGTTTTTT
TRBJ2-1 NA TRBV7-2 NA 12 CASSSFPGLQFF TGTGCCAGCAGCTCCTTCCCAGGATTACAGTTCTTC
TRBJ1-1 NA TRBV7-6 few 10 CASSSSEAFF TGTGCCAGCAGCTCCTCTGAAGCTTTCTTT
TRBJ2-1 NA TRBV28 NA 19 CASSSRQVKATQTYNEQFF TGTGCCAGCAGTTCCCGACAGGTCAAGGCGACTCAGACCTACAATGAGCAGTTCTTC
TRBJ1-5 NA TRBV28 once 12 CASSLAQGIGHF TGTGCCAGCAGTTTAGCTCAGGGGATCGGGCATTTT
TRBJ2-4 NA TRBV11-2 once 15 CASRTLRGSKNIQYF TGTGCCAGCAGGACCCTCAGGGGATCAAAAAACATTCAGTACTTC
TRBJ2-7 NA TRBV5-1 NA 14 CASSVTGLSYEQYF TGCGCCAGCAGCGTCACAGGTCTATCCTACGAGCAGTACTTC
TRBJ1-5 TRBD1 TRBV6-2/TRBV6-3 NA 15 CASSQQGVSNQPQHF TGTGCCAGCAGCCAACAGGGGGTCAGCAATCAGCCCCAGCATTTT
TRBJ2-2 TRBD1 TRBV19 NA 14 CASTTTGKSGELFF TGTGCCAGTACCACGACAGGGAAAAGCGGGGAGCTGTTTTTT
TRBJ2-7 NA TRBV4-3 NA 15 CASSQDSWGRYEQYF TGCGCCAGCAGCCAAGATAGCTGGGGGAGGTACGAGCAGTACTTC
TRBJ2-7 TRBD1 TRBV5-1 few 14 CASSLRQGVYEQYF TGCGCCAGCAGCTTACGACAGGGAGTGTACGAGCAGTACTTC
TRBJ2-3 TRBD2 TRBV6-5 NA 16 CASSYDSGRAKDTQYF TGTGCCAGCAGTTACGATAGCGGGAGGGCCAAAGATACGCAGTATTTT
TRBJ2-3 NA TRBV10-3 NA 14 CAIALTGGTDTQYF TGTGCCATCGCTCTTACCGGGGGAACAGATACGCAGTATTTT
TRBJ2-1 NA TRBV6-5 NA 15 CASSYSWVSYNEQFF TGTGCCAGCAGTTACTCGTGGGTTTCCTACAATGAGCAGTTCTTC
TRBJ2-3 TRBD2 TRBV7-3 NA 12 CASGGVRDTQYF TGTGCCAGCGGGGGGGTGAGAGATACGCAGTATTTT
TRBJ2-7 TRBD2 TRBV3-1/TRBV3-2 few 16 CASSQATSSGNYEQYF TGTGCCAGCAGCCAAGCTACGTCTAGCGGGAACTACGAGCAGTACTTC
TRBJ1-1 TRBD1 TRBV28 NA 13 CASIRGRYTEAFF TGTGCCAGCATTAGGGGGCGGTACACTGAAGCTTTCTTT
TRBJ2-7 TRBD1 TRBV2 NA 16 CASNPDREVSAYEQYF TGTGCCAGCAATCCGGACAGGGAAGTCTCGGCCTACGAGCAGTACTTC
TRBJ1-1 TRBD1 TRBV11-2 NA 13 CASSQQGATEAFF TGTGCCAGCAGCCAACAGGGGGCAACTGAAGCTTTCTTT
TRBJ1-5 TRBD1 TRBV4-1 medium-sized 15 CASSQGGDRGQPQHF TGCGCCAGCAGCCAAGGCGGGGACAGGGGACAGCCCCAGCATTTT
TRBJ2-2 NA TRBV7-9 NA 15 CASSLAAMKTGELFF TGTGCCAGCAGCTTAGCGGCAATGAAGACCGGGGAGCTGTTTTTT
TRBJ1-2 TRBD1 TRBV27 NA 15 CASSFRGQGLGGYTF TGTGCCAGCAGTTTTAGGGGACAGGGACTAGGCGGCTACACCTTC
TRBJ1-1 TRBD1 TRBV2 few 13 CASSDSGQNTAFF TGTGCCAGCAGTGATTCGGGACAGAATACGGCTTTCTTT
TRBJ2-2 NA TRBV4-3 NA 11 CASSQEGELFF TGCGCCAGCAGCCAAGAGGGGGAGCTGTTTTTT
TRBJ1-6 NA TRBV6-5 NA 15 CASSYSGSYNSPLHF TGTGCCAGCAGTTACTCGGGCAGTTATAATTCACCCCTCCACTTT
TRBJ1-4 NA TRBV5-5 NA 16 CASSPLVGDANEKLFF TGTGCCAGCAGCCCCCTTGTCGGGGATGCGAATGAAAAACTGTTTTTT
TRBJ1-1 NA TRBV5-4 NA 13 CASSLQGGTEAFF TGTGCCAGCAGCTTACAGGGCGGCACTGAAGCTTTCTTT
TRBJ1-1 NA TRBV28 few 13 CASSEQGNTEAFF TGTGCCAGCAGTGAACAGGGGAACACTGAAGCTTTCTTT
TRBJ1-1 NA TRBV5-1 NA 14 CASSLVQGGAEAFF TGCGCCAGCAGCTTGGTACAGGGTGGCGCTGAAGCTTTCTTT
TRBJ2-1 NA TRBV7-9 NA 13 CASSLDRHNEQFF TGTGCCAGCAGCTTAGACAGACACAATGAGCAGTTCTTC
TRBJ1-2 NA TRBV25-1 NA 14 CASSEYEEWEGYTF TGTGCCAGCAGTGAATATGAGGAATGGGAAGGCTACACCTTC
TRBJ1-5 NA TRBV3-1/TRBV3-2 few 15 CASSPSRLSNQPQHF TGTGCCAGCAGCCCGTCAAGGCTTAGCAATCAGCCCCAGCATTTT
TRBJ2-1 NA TRBV5-4 NA 17 CASSPHLGEISYNEQFF TGTGCCAGCAGCCCACACCTGGGGGAGATTTCCTACAATGAGCAGTTCTTC
TRBJ1-1 NA TRBV5-1 NA 14 CASSLGQENTEAFF TGCGCCAGCAGCTTGGGACAGGAGAACACTGAAGCTTTCTTT
TRBJ2-2 NA TRBV6-5 NA 14 CATPRDRNTGELFF TGTGCCACTCCTAGGGACCGGAACACCGGGGAGCTGTTTTTT
TRBJ1-3 TRBD1 TRBV30 NA 15 CAWSWEGTGGNTIYF TGTGCCTGGAGTTGGGAGGGGACAGGAGGAAACACCATATATTTT
TRBJ1-5 TRBD1 TRBV6-2/TRBV6-3 NA 16 CASSLRDRGRRQPQHF TGTGCCAGCAGCCTCCGGGACAGGGGGCGCAGGCAGCCCCAGCATTTT